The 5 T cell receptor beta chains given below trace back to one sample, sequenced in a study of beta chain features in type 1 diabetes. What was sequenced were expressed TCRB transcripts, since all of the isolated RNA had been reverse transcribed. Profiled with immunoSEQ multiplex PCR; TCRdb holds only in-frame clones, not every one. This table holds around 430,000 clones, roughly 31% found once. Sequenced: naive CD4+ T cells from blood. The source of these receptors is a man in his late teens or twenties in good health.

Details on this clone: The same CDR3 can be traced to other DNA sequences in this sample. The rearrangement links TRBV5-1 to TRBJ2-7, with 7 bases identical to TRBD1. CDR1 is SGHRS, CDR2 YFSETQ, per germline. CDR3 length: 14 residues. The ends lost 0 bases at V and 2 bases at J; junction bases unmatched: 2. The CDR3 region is CASSLGDSPYEQYF. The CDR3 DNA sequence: TGCGCCAGCAGCTTGGGGGACAGTCCCTACGAGCAGTACTTC.

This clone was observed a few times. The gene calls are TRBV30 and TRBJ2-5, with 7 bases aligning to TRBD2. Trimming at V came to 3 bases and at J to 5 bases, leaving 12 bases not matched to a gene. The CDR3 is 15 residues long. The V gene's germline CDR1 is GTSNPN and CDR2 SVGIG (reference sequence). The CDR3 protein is CAWRKGGAEIETQYF. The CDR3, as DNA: TGTGCCTGGAGAAAGGGAGGGGCAGAGATCGAGACCCAGTACTTC.

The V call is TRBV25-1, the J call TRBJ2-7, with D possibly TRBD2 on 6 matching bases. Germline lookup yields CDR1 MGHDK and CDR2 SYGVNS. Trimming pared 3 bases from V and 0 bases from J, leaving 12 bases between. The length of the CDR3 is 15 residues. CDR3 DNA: TGTGCCAGCAGTGACGGCAGGGAGGTCTCCTACGAGCAGTACTTC. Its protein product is CASSDGREVSYEQYF.

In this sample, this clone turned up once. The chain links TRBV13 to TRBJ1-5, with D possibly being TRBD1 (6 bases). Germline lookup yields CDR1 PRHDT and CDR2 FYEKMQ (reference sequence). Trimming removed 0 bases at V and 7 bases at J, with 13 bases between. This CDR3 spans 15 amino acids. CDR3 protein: CASSLGRGFRQPQHF. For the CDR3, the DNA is TGTGCCAGCAGCTTAGGCAGGGGCTTTAGGCAGCCCCAGCATTTT.

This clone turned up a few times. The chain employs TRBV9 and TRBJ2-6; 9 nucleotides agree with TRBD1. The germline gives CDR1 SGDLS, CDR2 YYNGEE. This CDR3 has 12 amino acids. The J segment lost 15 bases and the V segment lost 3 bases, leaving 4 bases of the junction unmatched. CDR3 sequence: CASSGGQGSLTF. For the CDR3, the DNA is TGTGCCAGCAGCGGTGGACAGGGGAGCCTGACTTTC.